These T cell receptor beta chains were read from a single sample in a study of identical twins. In TCRdb, the 5' RACE reads were re-called with MiXCR into one record per CDR3 protein. The sample yields hundreds of thousands of distinct CDR3 sequences, approximately 8% seen once. This same sample was also taken into another study, of yellow fever vaccine responses in identical twins.

Sequenced input: memory (CD45RO+) T cells sorted from blood. These TCRs come from a woman aged 18-29 years in good health. Both conserved end residues are part of each CDR3. Fields, in order: V gene, D gene, J gene, clone size, CDR3 length, CDR3 DNA, CDR3 protein. A D gene is named only where the DNA matches it firmly. Not every row has a clone size; where given, it reads once, few, many or a size class.

TRBV5-5	TRBD2	TRBJ2-5	many	15	TGTGCCAGCAGCAAAGCCGCGGGACTAGCGGAGACCCAGTACTTC	CASSKAAGLAETQYF
TRBV2	.	TRBJ2-2	few	15	TGTGCCAGCAGTGAACTATTTGCGAACACCGGGGAGCTGTTTTTT	CASSELFANTGELFF
TRBV4-1	TRBD2	TRBJ2-1	many	16	TGCGCCAGCCGATTTGGCCGGGAGGGAAGGGTAACTGAGCAGTTCTTC	CASRFGREGRVTEQFF
TRBV20-1	.	TRBJ1-1	many	15	TGCAGTGCTAGAGATGGGTCGGGAAAGAACACTGAAGCTTTCTTT	CSARDGSGKNTEAFF
TRBV10-3	.	TRBJ2-1	few	14	TGTGCCATCAGGGGCCAAAGCTCCTACAATGAGCAGTTCTTC	CAIRGQSSYNEQFF
TRBV7-9	.	TRBJ1-4	.	16	TGTGCCAGCAGCTTATTGGAAGAAGCGGGTGGGGAAAAACTGTTTTTT	CASSLLEEAGGEKLFF
TRBV21-1	.	TRBJ1-1	.	12	TGTGCCAGCAGCAACCAAGACAGTGAAGCTTTCTTT	CASSNQDSEAFF
TRBV25-1	.	TRBJ2-1	many	15	TGTGCCAGCAGTGAATTGGGGGGGCTGTACAATGAGCAGTTCTTC	CASSELGGLYNEQFF
TRBV20-1	.	TRBJ2-5	few	12	TGCAGTGCTCCCGGGACAAGAGAGACCCAGTACTTC	CSAPGTRETQYF
TRBV10-3	TRBD1	TRBJ1-1	few	13	TGTGCCATCAGACAACAGGGGACCACGGGGGCTTTCTTT	CAIRQQGTTGAFF
TRBV20-1	.	TRBJ2-7	.	14	TGCAGTGCTAACGGGGCAGGCACCTCCTACGAGCAGTACTTC	CSANGAGTSYEQYF
TRBV29-1	TRBD1	TRBJ2-3	many	15	TGCAGCGGGACAGGGGCGATTCCTAGCACAGATACGCAGTATTTT	CSGTGAIPSTDTQYF
TRBV11-1	.	TRBJ2-5	many	18	TGTGCCAGCAGCTCCCAATTCACCAACGGACAGCCAGGGTGGACCCAGTACTTC	CASSSQFTNGQPGWTQYF
TRBV28	.	TRBJ1-2	many	13	TGTGCCAGCAGTTTATACCAGACCCCTGACTACACCTTC	CASSLYQTPDYTF
TRBV6-1	.	TRBJ1-2	few	14	TGTGCCAGCAGTGAAGTTGGGACCCGCACGGGCTACACCTTC	CASSEVGTRTGYTF
TRBV14	.	TRBJ2-6	few	14	TGTGCCAGCAGTCCCATCTGGGATGGCAACGTCCTGACTTTC	CASSPIWDGNVLTF
TRBV5-4	.	TRBJ2-5	.	14	TGTGCCGGACTCAATACAGGGTTCCCAGAGACCCAGTACTTC	CAGLNTGFPETQYF
TRBV20-1	TRBD2	TRBJ2-1	.	16	TGCAGTGCTAGAGTTGCGGGAGAGCGGAGGGTGGGTGAGCAGTTCTTC	CSARVAGERRVGEQFF
TRBV12-3/TRBV12-4	.	TRBJ2-7	few	17	TGTGCCAGCAGTTTAGCGCTGGCAGGGATAAGCTCCTACGAGCAGTACTTC	CASSLALAGISSYEQYF
TRBV9	TRBD2	TRBJ2-3	.	15	TGTGCCAGCAGCGCTAGCGGGAGGAGCACAGATACGCAGTATTTT	CASSASGRSTDTQYF
TRBV5-1	.	TRBJ1-4	many	14	TGCGCCAGCAGCTTAGGCCACCCGAATGAAAAACTGTTTTTT	CASSLGHPNEKLFF
TRBV4-1	.	TRBJ1-1	many	20	TGCGCCAGCAGCCCGAAATTTTTGTCCGTGACTAGTGCTATGAACACTGAAGCTTTCTTT	CASSPKFLSVTSAMNTEAFF
TRBV5-4	TRBD2	TRBJ2-5	few	14	TGTGCCAGCAGCACGACTAGCGGGGGGGAGACCCAGTACTTC	CASSTTSGGETQYF
TRBV12-3/TRBV12-4	TRBD2	TRBJ2-3	.	17	TGTGCCAGCAGTTTAGGGGGGCTAGCGGGGGGCACAGATACGCAGTATTTT	CASSLGGLAGGTDTQYF
TRBV12-3/TRBV12-4	.	TRBJ1-5	many	15	TGTGCCAGCAGTTTATTCCGGGGTGGGGATCAGCCCCAGCATTTT	CASSLFRGGDQPQHF
TRBV2	.	TRBJ1-1	many	12	TGTGCCTGCCGAAGAGGGAACACTGAAGCTTTCTTT	CACRRGNTEAFF
TRBV5-1	TRBD1	TRBJ1-4	many	13	TGCGCCAGCAGTCCGGGGACAGGTGAAAAACTGTTTTTT	CASSPGTGEKLFF
TRBV18	TRBD1	TRBJ2-7	many	13	TGTGCCAGCTCAACTGACAGGGCCTACGAGCAGTACTTC	CASSTDRAYEQYF
TRBV29-1	.	TRBJ1-2	.	14	TGCAGCGTCGAGGACAAGCTAGCTTTCTATGGCTACACCTTC	CSVEDKLAFYGYTF
TRBV25-1	.	TRBJ2-4	few	15	TGTGCCAGCAGTGAAGATACCCAGGCCAAAAACATTCAGTACTTC	CASSEDTQAKNIQYF
TRBV4-1	.	TRBJ1-1	few	15	TGCGCCAGCAGCCAAGCGGACAGAATGAACACTGAAGCTTTCTTT	CASSQADRMNTEAFF
TRBV4-1	.	TRBJ2-6	.	17	TGCGCCAGCAGCCTCGATCCGGATCGCTCTGGGGCCAACGTCCTGACTTTC	CASSLDPDRSGANVLTF
TRBV28	.	TRBJ1-1	.	14	TGTGCCAGCCGATATAAACAGGGGAACACTGAAGCTTTCTTT	CASRYKQGNTEAFF
TRBV6-1	TRBD1	TRBJ1-4	few	14	TGTGCCAGCAGTGACCCAGGGGGCTATGAAAAACTGTTTTTT	CASSDPGGYEKLFF
TRBV9	.	TRBJ2-5	.	14	TGTGCCAGCAGCGTCAGAGGAGGGGGAGAGACCCAGTACTTC	CASSVRGGGETQYF
TRBV10-3	TRBD1	TRBJ2-2	.	13	TGTGCCATCAGGGACAGGGGTCCCGGGGAGCTGTTTTTT	CAIRDRGPGELFF
TRBV14	.	TRBJ2-5	many	13	TGTGCCAGCAGCCAACTAGATGGAGGGACCCAGTACTTC	CASSQLDGGTQYF
TRBV25-1	TRBD1	TRBJ1-1	many	19	TGTGCCAGCAGTGCGCAGGGACAGGGGCACCCGTTTTGTGACACTGAAGCTTTCTTT	CASSAQGQGHPFCDTEAFF
TRBV5-1	TRBD2	TRBJ2-1	few	14	TGCGCCAGCAGCCCCCGAGGAGCGGGGGACGAGCAGTTCTTC	CASSPRGAGDEQFF
TRBV27	TRBD1	TRBJ2-4	few	16	TGTGCCAGCAGTTTCAAGACAGGGGCCGACAAAAACATTCAGTACTTC	CASSFKTGADKNIQYF
TRBV2	TRBD1	TRBJ2-5	once	16	TGTGCCAGCTTAGCCCTCGGACAGGGGATGGGAGAGACCCAGTACTTC	CASLALGQGMGETQYF
TRBV12-3/TRBV12-4	TRBD1	TRBJ2-1	many	13	TGTGCCAGCAGGACAGGGAAAGACAATGAGCAGTTCTTC	CASRTGKDNEQFF
TRBV7-2	.	TRBJ2-2	.	14	TGTGCCAGCAGCTTTCTAGCGAACACCGGGGAGCTGTTTTTT	CASSFLANTGELFF
TRBV6-2/TRBV6-3	.	TRBJ2-3	.	13	TGTGCCAGCAGTTACGGCCGACCAGATACGCAGTATTTT	CASSYGRPDTQYF